This TCR beta chain was sequenced for a study of CD8 T cells in ankylosing spondylitis. General study findings and limits: Under 10 highly homologous variants formed a TCR beta motif that appeared characteristic of ankylosing spondylitis blood. The clones that were linked to disease were reported to be significantly enriched in matched synovial fluid samples from ankylosing spondylitis patients. Disease-linked clones had a CD8+ phenotype and relatively low frequency in peripheral blood.

TCRdb recomputed calls from the 5' RACE reads with MiXCR, one row per CDR3 protein. The profile shows 40,000 to 50,000 distinct CDR3 sequences, around 2.9% of them singletons. This clonotype was observed many times. What it binds is not known. Germline CDR1 and CDR2: SGDLS and YYNGEE. CDR3 length: 16 residues. V was trimmed by 0 bases and J by 0 bases, leaving 11 bases between them. The V gene is TRBV9, the J gene TRBJ2-3; D may be TRBD2 (6 bases). Material for sequencing was blood, either unsorted or a sorted T cell fraction (not recorded which). This sequence originates from a male donor with ankylosing spondylitis or in good health (not recorded which). The CDR3: CASSVGSSESTDTQYF. DNA for the CDR3: TGTGCCAGCAGCGTAGGGTCTAGCGAAAGCACAGATACGCAGTATTTT.